The 19 T cell receptor beta chains reported below all come from one sample, sequenced in a study of cytomegalovirus exposure and HLA in healthy donors. The PCR ran on 60 Vbeta and 13 Jbeta primers. Assay: immunoSEQ multiplex PCR; the TCRdb copy retains only in-frame clones and omits some. The sample records under 200,000 clones, approximately 86% being singletons. The sequencing sample was made of PBMCs. The receptors derive from a woman between 18 and 30 years old in good health and CMV-seronegative.

V and J are TRBV27 and TRBJ1-5, with TRBD1 identical over 7 bases. V dropped 6 bases and J dropped 2; count of bases not matched to a gene: 7. The CDR3 loop spans 15 amino acids. CDR1 is MNHEY and CDR2 is SMNVEV in the germline V gene (reference sequence). The CDR3 sequence: CASRAIQGGNQPQHF. CDR3 bases: TGTGCCAGCAGGGCCATCCAGGGGGGCAATCAGCCCCAGCATTTT.

This chain connects TRBV7-9 to TRBJ1-1; 9 nucleotides line up with TRBD1. V lost 6 bases to trimming and J lost 3 bases; unmatched junction nucleotides: 5. The CDR3 spans 14 residues. Germline lookup yields CDR1 SEHNR and CDR2 FQNEAQ (reference sequence). DNA for the CDR3: TGTGCCAGCAGTAGACAGGGGGGCGACACTGAAGCTTTCTTT. Amino acid sequence: CASSRQGGDTEAFF.

For this clone: One junction end disagrees with the germline gene, perhaps due to a read error. The chain joins TRBV7-9 to TRBJ1-5; D is uncertain. Germline V lookup: CDR1 SEHNR, CDR2 FQNEAQ (reference sequence). CDR3 length: 14 residues. CDR3 coding DNA: TGTGCCAGCAGTTTAGGTAATAGCAATCAGCCCCAGCATTTT. Encoded protein: CASSLGNSNQPQHF.

This chain links TRBV5-6 with TRBJ2-5; D gene ambiguous. The J call is uncertain, as TRBJ2-7 better fits the DNA end. Germline V lookup: CDR1 SGHDT, CDR2 YYEEEE. The CDR3 runs to 18 residues. The CDR3 sequence: CASSLGYRLVDSSYEQYF. CDR3 nucleotide sequence: TGTGCCAGCAGCTTGGGTTATAGGTTGGTGGATAGCTCCTACGAGCAGTACTTC.

J is TRBJ2-5 and V is TRBV29-1; TRBD1 aligns across 11 bases. Trimming removed 5 bases from V and 5 bases from J; junction bases left unmatched: 7. The germline gives CDR1 SQVTM, CDR2 ANQGSEA. The CDR3 contains 14 residues. The CDR3 nucleotides read TGCAGCGTTCGCCGGGACAGGGGGATGGAGACCCAGTACTTC. It yields the protein CSVRRDRGMETQYF.

A single count supports this clone. This chain uses TRBV6-1 with TRBJ2-7; tentatively, D is TRBD2 (7 bases). Germline values: CDR1 MNHNS, CDR2 SASEGT. This CDR3 is 14 amino acids long. The V gene lost 7 bases and the J gene lost 1 base, with 14 bases spanning the gap. CDR3 sequence reads: CASTKGGDSYEQYF. The CDR3, as DNA: TGTGCCAGCACCAAAGGGGGGGATTCCTACGAGCAGTACTTC.

This chain connects TRBV19 to TRBJ1-5; 7 nucleotides align to TRBD1. The CDR3 runs to 14 residues. Losses at the gene ends were 6 bases for V and 2 bases for J; bases not matched to a gene: 4. Germline V gene data show CDR1 as LNHDA and CDR2 as SQIVND (reference sequence). The CDR3 reads CASSWDSRNQPQHF. The CDR3 coding sequence is TGTGCCAGTAGCTGGGACAGCCGCAATCAGCCCCAGCATTTT.

The rearrangement joins TRBV19 to TRBJ2-3; 11 nucleotides line up with TRBD1. CDR3 length equals 17 residues. Unmatched junction bases numbered 11, after V lost 5 bases and J lost 4 bases. CDR1 is LNHDA, CDR2 SQIVND, per germline (reference sequence). The CDR3 DNA reads as TGTGCCAGTAGTTCAAACCCCGGGACAGGGGGAGCAGATACGCAGTATTTT. This encodes CASSSNPGTGGADTQYF.

The chain recombines TRBV18 with TRBJ2-3; the D gene is possibly TRBD2 (8 bases). V dropped 4 bases and J dropped 1 base, with 27 bases sitting between them. This CDR3 contains 20 residues. Per the germline V gene, CDR1 is KGHSH and CDR2 is LQKENI. CDR3 sequence (DNA): TGTGCCAGCTCACTTCAAGGGGGCCCCACTAGCGGAGGCCGCACAGATACGCAGTATTTT. The encoded protein is CASSLQGGPTSGGRTDTQYF. The variable domain in full, completed from reference TRBV18 and TRBJ2-3, reads NAGVMQNPRHLVRRRGQEARLRCSPMKGHSHVYWYRQLPEEGLKFMVYLQKENIIDESGMPKERFSAEFPKEGPSILRIQQVVRGDSAAYFCASSLQGGPTSGGRTDTQYFGPGTRLTVL.

This clone occurred once. The chain uses TRBV28 and TRBJ2-7; D not certain. The CDR3 is 13 amino acids. CDR1 is MDHEN, CDR2 SYDVKM, per germline. V was trimmed by 1 base and J by 4 bases, leaving 8 bases between them. CDR3 region: CASSLSSSYEQYF. In DNA form, the CDR3 reads TGTGCCAGCAGTTTATCTTCCAGTTACGAGCAGTACTTC.

This sequence joins TRBV7-9 and TRBJ2-7; 12 bases align to TRBD2. The CDR3 spans 14 residues. Germline V gene data show CDR1 as SEHNR and CDR2 as FQNEAQ (reference sequence). Unmatched junction bases numbered 2, after V lost 2 bases and J lost 6 bases. The CDR3, as DNA: TGTGCCAGCAGCTTATTACTAGCGGGAGGCGAGCAGTACTTC. The encoded protein is CASSLLLAGGEQYF. Full variable domain (missing parts from reference TRBV7-9 and TRBJ2-7): DTGVSQNPRHKITKRGQNVTFRCDPISEHNRLYWYRQTLGQGPEFLTYFQNEAQLEKSRLLSDRFSAERPKGSFSTLEIQRTEQGDSAMYLCASSLLLAGGEQYFGPGTRLTVT.

The chain carries TRBV28 and TRBJ2-1; maybe TRBD2 (6 bases). Trimming left V 5 bases short and J 2 bases short, with 13 bases between. The CDR3 runs 15 residues. Looked up from germline, CDR1 is MDHEN and CDR2 is SYDVKM. CDR3 bases: TGTGCCAGCAGTACCATTAGCGGCCCCTACAATGAGCAGTTCTTC. It encodes CASSTISGPYNEQFF.

This clone was seen a handful of times. The V and J genes are TRBV11-2 and TRBJ2-1; D is uncertain. Trimming took 1 base from V and 12 from J, leaving 7 bases between them. The CDR3 totals 11 residues. Germline V gene data show CDR1 as SGHAT and CDR2 as FQNNGV. The DNA of the CDR3 is TGTGCCAGCAGCTTAGCAGGTGGGCAGTTCTTC. It is translated as CASSLAGGQFF.

This clone was detected once. The chain employs TRBV6-5 and TRBJ1-1, with a possible D match to TRBD1 (6 bases). Germline CDR1 is MNHEY and CDR2 is SVGAGI. V lost 7 bases and J 1 base, leaving 16 bases between the germline ends. The CDR3 has 15 amino acids. As DNA, the CDR3 is TGTGCCAGCACTTTATCCCCGACAGGGAACACTGAAGCTTTCTTT. Protein product: CASTLSPTGNTEAFF.

The gene calls are TRBV14 and TRBJ2-1; TRBD2 is a possible D gene (6 bases). Germline CDR1 SGHDN, CDR2 FVKESK. The V end lost 7 bases, the J end lost 6 bases, and 19 bases lay between the germline ends. CDR3 length: 15 amino acids. The DNA for the CDR3 is TGTGCCAGCAAAAAAAGTAATAGCGGTGTCAATGAGCAGTTCTTC. It yields the protein CASKKSNSGVNEQFF.

The chain recombines TRBV28 with TRBJ2-7; no clear D gene. This CDR3 comprises 14 residues. The V gene lost 10 bases and the J gene lost 2 bases, with 18 bases spanning the gap. CDR1 and CDR2 (germline): MDHEN, SYDVKM. The CDR3 sequence: CATQFQLGPYEQYF. The DNA of the CDR3 is TGTGCCACCCAATTTCAATTGGGCCCCTACGAGCAGTACTTC.

This sequence joins TRBV27 and TRBJ2-1, with TRBD2 identical over 9 bases. The V and J ends lost 5 bases and 9 bases, in that order; junction bases with no gene match: 11. Germline lookup yields CDR1 MNHEY and CDR2 SMNVEV (reference sequence). The CDR3 consists of 15 residues. CDR3 loop: CASSVLAGGLGEQFF. The DNA of the CDR3 is TGTGCCAGCAGTGTCCTGGCGGGGGGGTTAGGTGAGCAGTTCTTC.

V gene TRBV10-1 combines with J gene TRBJ2-1, with D maybe TRBD2 (6 bases). The V end was cut by 4 bases, the J end by 8 bases, with 21 bases between. CDR1 is WNHNN and CDR2 is SYGVQD in the germline V gene (reference sequence). This CDR3 spans 16 amino acids. CDR3 DNA sequence: TGCGCCAGCAGTGCTCCCCCGGGACTTAGCCCATATGAGCAGTTCTTC. Its protein is CASSAPPGLSPYEQFF.

This sequence joins TRBV28 and TRBJ1-5; tentatively, D is TRBD1 (5 bases). V was pared by 6 bases and J by 3 bases, with 9 bases between. CDR1 is MDHEN, CDR2 SYDVKM, per germline. This CDR3 has 13 residues. The CDR3 protein is CASSDSFNQPQHF. CDR3 nucleotide sequence: TGTGCCAGCAGCGACAGCTTCAATCAGCCCCAGCATTTT.